Listed here are 32 T cell receptor beta chains from one sample, sequenced in a study of cytomegalovirus exposure and HLA in healthy donors. Assay used: immunoSEQ multiplex PCR; TCRdb lists only in-frame clones, some missing. The sample shows around 150,000 clones, under 90% of them seen only once. Material for sequencing was PBMCs. The receptors shown here come from a woman younger than 35 in good health and CMV-seropositive.

The gene calls are TRBV7-6 and TRBJ1-1; possibly TRBD1 for D (6 bases). The CDR3 is made up of 17 amino acids. Trimming took 1 base from V and 2 from J, leaving 17 bases between them. The V gene's germline CDR1 is SGHVS and CDR2 FNYEAQ. CDR3 protein: CASSLVIKGRGNTEAFF. As DNA, the CDR3 is TGTGCCAGCAGCTTAGTAATCAAGGGCAGGGGAAACACTGAAGCTTTCTTT.

The chain uses TRBV7-9 and TRBJ2-2; D is undetermined. The V end lost 1 base, the J end lost 7 bases, and 13 bases lay between the germline ends. CDR1 and CDR2 from the germline V gene are SEHNR and FQNEAQ (reference sequence). The CDR3 has 15 amino acids. CDR3 amino acids: CASSLVPASGGELFF. In DNA, the CDR3 is TGTGCCAGCAGCTTAGTTCCAGCGTCGGGCGGGGAGCTGTTTTTT.

This chain joins TRBV30 and TRBJ1-3; 9 bases match TRBD1. The junction had 1 base not matched to a gene; V was cut back by 0 bases and J by 1 base. The CDR3 has 15 residues. Germline lookup yields CDR1 GTSNPN and CDR2 SVGIG (reference sequence). This CDR3 is CAWSVQGASGNTIYF. CDR3 DNA sequence: TGTGCCTGGAGTGTACAGGGGGCTTCTGGAAACACCATATATTTT.

CDR3 protein: CASSQARTSGRHEQFF. The CDR3 coding sequence is TGTGCCAGCAGCCAAGCCAGGACTAGCGGGAGGCATGAGCAGTTCTTC. The chain has TRBV14 and TRBJ2-1, with TRBD2 matching over 14 bases. Germline CDR1 is SGHDN and CDR2 is FVKESK. The junction had 4 bases not matched to a gene; V was cut back by 1 base and J by 8 bases. The CDR3 runs 16 residues.

This chain connects TRBV2 to TRBJ2-5, with TRBD2 as a possible D gene (6 bases). CDR1 and CDR2 (germline): SNHLY, FYNNEI. V was pared by 6 bases and J by 4 bases, with 12 bases between. This CDR3 contains 13 residues. CDR3 DNA sequence: TGTGCCAGCAGCAAACTGGAGGGAGAGACCCAGTACTTC. This translates into CASSKLEGETQYF.

This chain uses TRBV11-2 with TRBJ1-2, with 8 positions matching TRBD1. The germline CDR1 and CDR2 sequences are SGHAT and FQNNGV. After removal of 1 base from V and 4 bases from J, the junction contained 8 bases not matched to a gene. This CDR3 has 16 residues. This CDR3 is CASSLGYRDRSYGYTF. The CDR3 coding sequence is TGTGCCAGCAGCTTAGGTTACCGGGACAGGTCCTATGGCTACACCTTC.

V and J are TRBV18 and TRBJ2-1; a possible D gene is TRBD1 (6 bases). The CDR3 covers 16 residues. Germline V CDR1 and CDR2: KGHSH, LQKENI. Trimming stripped 4 bases from V and 8 bases from J, with 21 bases between. As DNA, the CDR3 is TGTGCCAGCTCACTCTGGACAGAAGTAGTTGTCGATGAGCAGTTCTTC. It yields the protein CASSLWTEVVVDEQFF.

V is TRBV4-3 and J is TRBJ1-2; 7 nucleotides agree with TRBD1. The CDR3 has 15 residues. V lost 0 bases, J lost 7 bases, and 8 bases stayed unmatched. Germline V gene data show CDR1 as LGHNA and CDR2 as YSLEER. CDR3 coding DNA: TGCGCCAGCAGCCAAGATAGGGGACAGCCTTTTGGCTACACCTTC. Encoded protein: CASSQDRGQPFGYTF.

In the case of this clone: The same CDR3 also results from other DNA sequences found in this sample. The chain employs TRBV5-1 and TRBJ1-5; 8 positions agree with TRBD1. The germline V gene has CDR1 SGHRS and CDR2 YFSETQ. The V segment lost 0 bases and the J segment 4 bases; nucleotides outside the gene matches: 3. The CDR3 is made up of 15 amino acids. DNA of the CDR3: TGCGCCAGCAGCTTGGCAGGACAGGGAAATCAGCCCCAGCATTTT. Its translation: CASSLAGQGNQPQHF. The full variable domain, completed using reference TRBV5-1 and TRBJ1-5, is KAGVTQTPRYLIKTRGQQVTLSCSPISGHRSVSWYQQTPGQGLQFLFEYFSETQRNKGNFPGRFSGRQFSNSRSEMNVSTLELGDSALYLCASSLAGQGNQPQHFGDGTRLSIL.

The J gene is TRBJ2-7, the V gene TRBV7-6, with 9 bases matching TRBD1. Germline assignment: CDR1 SGHVS and CDR2 FNYEAQ. The CDR3 is made up of 15 amino acids. The V gene end was trimmed by 4 bases and the J gene end by 0 bases; junction bases not matched to a gene: 4. The CDR3 DNA reads as TGTGCCAGCAGCTGGGACAGGGCTAGCTCCTACGAGCAGTACTTC. Translating it yields CASSWDRASSYEQYF.

This sequence joins TRBV2 and TRBJ1-2; a weak D match, TRBD1 (5 bases). The V end was cut by 5 bases, the J end by 1 base, with 14 bases between. CDR1 and CDR2 from the germline V gene are SNHLY and FYNNEI. This CDR3 has 15 amino acids. DNA of the CDR3: TGTGCCAGCAGTCCCGCGGGACTGCTTAACTATGGCTACACCTTC. Translated: CASSPAGLLNYGYTF.

The rearrangement links TRBV10-2 to TRBJ2-7; TRBD1 aligns across 7 bases. The ends lost 6 bases at V and 6 bases at J; junction bases unmatched: 8. Germline loops: CDR1 WSHSY, CDR2 SAAADI. The CDR3 extends over 13 amino acids. The CDR3 loop reads CASSGTDPVEQYF. Here the CDR3 DNA reads TGCGCCAGCAGCGGGACAGACCCTGTCGAGCAGTACTTC.

V usage is TRBV11-3 and J usage is TRBJ2-5, with 7 bases aligning to TRBD1. Germline V lookup: CDR1 SGHNT, CDR2 YENEEA. The CDR3 covers 17 residues. Trimming took 0 bases from V and 1 from J; bases not matched to a gene: 8. Written as DNA, the CDR3 is TGTGCCAGCAGCTTAGATGAGGGGGACAGCCCCCAAGAGACCCAGTACTTC. It specifies CASSLDEGDSPQETQYF.

This clone showed up just a few times. This sequence joins TRBV30 and TRBJ1-2; D is possibly TRBD1 (6 bases). The V end lost 0 bases, the J end lost 2 bases, and 7 bases lay between the germline ends. The CDR3 length is 13 residues. From germline, CDR1 is GTSNPN and CDR2 SVGIG (reference sequence). In DNA form, the CDR3 reads TGTGCCTGGAGTGTTACAGGGAACTATGGCTACACCTTC. Translated, it gives CAWSVTGNYGYTF.

This chain uses TRBV18 with TRBJ1-3; the D gene is possibly TRBD1 (5 bases). V was shortened by 8 bases and J by 1 base, with 12 bases between the two germline ends. The CDR3 is made up of 14 amino acids. CDR1 KGHSH and CDR2 LQKENI come from the germline V gene. CDR3 in DNA: TGTGCCAGCAAAGACAGTTTGTCTGGAAACACCATATATTTT. Protein sequence: CASKDSLSGNTIYF. Complete variable domain (other parts from reference TRBV18 and TRBJ1-3): NAGVMQNPRHLVRRRGQEARLRCSPMKGHSHVYWYRQLPEEGLKFMVYLQKENIIDESGMPKERFSAEFPKEGPSILRIQQVVRGDSAAYFCASKDSLSGNTIYFGEGSWLTVV.

The gene calls are TRBV6-5 and TRBJ2-5, with D tentatively TRBD2 (6 bases). This CDR3 has 14 amino acids. Per germline, CDR1 MNHEY and CDR2 SVGAGI. V was trimmed by 6 bases and J by 3 bases, leaving 14 bases between them. The CDR3 region is CASSLSGAEETQYF. The CDR3 nucleotides are TGTGCCAGCAGCCTTAGCGGAGCCGAAGAGACCCAGTACTTC.

Regarding this clone: Mismatch with germline at one junction end may stem from a read error. The rearrangement joins TRBV9 to TRBJ2-3, with 7 bases lining up with TRBD2. Per germline, CDR1 SGDLS and CDR2 YYNGEE. The CDR3 has 13 residues. The CDR3 DNA reads TGTGCCAGCAGCGTACCTGGACTAGATGCGCAGTATTTT. Translated, it gives CASSVPGLDAQYF.

This chain uses TRBV6-1 with TRBJ1-5, with 7 bases identical to TRBD1. Germline V CDR1 and CDR2: MNHNS, SASEGT. CDR3 length equals 15 residues. V dropped 4 bases and J dropped 1; count of bases not matched to a gene: 4. CDR3 region: CASSVSGGSNQPQHF. DNA for the CDR3: TGTGCCAGCAGTGTCTCAGGGGGAAGCAATCAGCCCCAGCATTTT.

The CDR3 is CATSRGTSGDEQYF. CDR3 coding DNA: TGTGCCACCAGCCGAGGGACTAGCGGAGACGAGCAGTACTTC. The chain uses TRBV15 and TRBJ2-7, with 11 bases aligning to TRBD2. CDR1 and CDR2 (germline): LNHNV, YYDKDF (reference sequence). Unmatched junction bases numbered 5, after V lost 5 bases and J lost 5 bases. This CDR3 spans 14 amino acids. The whole variable domain, remainder taken from reference TRBV15 and TRBJ2-7, is DAMVIQNPRYQVTQFGKPVTLSCSQTLNHNVMYWYQQKSSQAPKLLFHYYDKDFNNEADTPDNFQSRRPNTSFCFLDIRSPGLGDTAMYLCATSRGTSGDEQYFGPGTRLTVT.

V usage is TRBV27 and J usage is TRBJ1-1, with TRBD1 identical over 7 bases. Looked up from germline, CDR1 is MNHEY and CDR2 is SMNVEV (reference sequence). With V trimmed by 10 bases and J by 1 base, 6 bases remained unmatched. CDR3 length: 13 residues. In DNA form, the CDR3 reads TGTGCCACCACGACAGGGAGGAACACTGAAGCTTTCTTT. Its translation is CATTTGRNTEAFF.

The chain is built from TRBV5-1 and TRBJ2-5; D not resolved. Between the trimmed V and J ends, which lost 4 bases and 4 bases, there was a span of 5 bases. The germline gives CDR1 SGHRS, CDR2 YFSETQ. The CDR3 spans 11 residues. CDR3 residues: CASSQRETQYF. CDR3 sequence (DNA): TGCGCCAGCAGCCAGCGAGAGACCCAGTACTTC.

In DNA form, the CDR3 reads TGCAGCGGGTCGAGAGCGTATGGCGGCTACACCTTC. Translated: CSGSRAYGGYTF. V is TRBV29-1 and J is TRBJ1-2; D is unresolved. The CDR3 sequence is 12 residues long. V lost 7 bases and J lost 8, with 17 bases in between. Germline V gene data show CDR1 as SQVTM and CDR2 as ANQGSEA. The variable domain in full, completed from reference TRBV29-1 and TRBJ1-2, reads SAVISQKPSRDICQRGTSLTIQCQVDSQVTMMFWYRQQPGQSLTLIATANQGSEATYESGFVIDKFPISRPNLTFSTLTVSNMSPEDSSIYLCSGSRAYGGYTFGSGTRLTVV.

The rearrangement joins TRBV10-3 to TRBJ2-1, with 8 bases identical to TRBD2. The CDR3 spans 13 residues. Trimming took 7 bases from V and 5 from J; bases not matched to a gene: 4. CDR1 is ENHRY and CDR2 is SYGVKD in the germline V gene. The CDR3 spells CAIKPAGDNEQFF. The CDR3 DNA follows: TGTGCCATCAAACCAGCGGGAGACAATGAGCAGTTCTTC.

The chain couples TRBV29-1 to TRBJ1-1; 9 bases are a match to TRBD1. There are 11 residues in the CDR3. V lost 4 bases and J lost 11; bases outside the gene matches: 5. Germline V gene data show CDR1 as SQVTM and CDR2 as ANQGSEA. The CDR3 reads CSVGGTGPAFF. DNA for the CDR3: TGCAGCGTTGGAGGGACAGGGCCGGCTTTCTTT.

The genes are TRBV7-8 and TRBJ2-5, with 9 positions matching TRBD1. V was pared by 2 bases and J by 9 bases, with 10 bases of the junction left unmatched. Germline CDR1 reads SGHVS; CDR2 reads FQNEAQ. The CDR3 is 15 amino acids. CDR3 DNA sequence: TGTGCCAGCAGCTTAAATCGTGACAGGGGGAGGGCCCAGTACTTC. Protein product: CASSLNRDRGRAQYF.

The chain couples TRBV4-1 to TRBJ2-5; D might be TRBD2 (5 bases). From germline, CDR1 is MGHRA and CDR2 YSYEKL. V lost 2 bases and J 4 bases, leaving 11 bases between the germline ends. The CDR3 covers 14 residues. In DNA, the CDR3 is TGCGCCAGCAGCCAAACGGAGGCCGGAGAGACCCAGTACTTC. Its translation is CASSQTEAGETQYF.

CDR3 DNA: TGTGCCAGCAGTGCCAGCGGGCCTGCTGACAATGAGCAGTTCTTC. It encodes CASSASGPADNEQFF. The rearrangement uses TRBV6-1 and TRBJ2-1, with D possibly TRBD2 on 6 matching bases. Germline V lookup: CDR1 MNHNS, CDR2 SASEGT. The CDR3 is 15 residues long. The V and J ends lost 4 bases and 5 bases respectively, with 15 bases between them.

This chain connects TRBV15 to TRBJ1-4; D is ambiguous. CDR1 is LNHNV, CDR2 YYDKDF, per germline (reference sequence). Trimming left V 1 base short and J 4 bases short, with 7 bases between. The CDR3 sequence is 14 residues long. This CDR3 is CATSRADNNEKLFF. Here the CDR3 DNA reads TGTGCCACCAGCAGAGCAGACAATAATGAAAAACTGTTTTTT.

The rearrangement joins TRBV5-1 to TRBJ2-5, with 9 bases matching TRBD2. The CDR3 is 15 residues long. Per germline, CDR1 SGHRS and CDR2 YFSETQ. The ends lost 7 bases at V and 1 base at J; junction bases unmatched: 8. The CDR3 DNA reads as TGCGCCAGCGGCCGGGCTAGCGGGATCCAAGAGACCCAGTACTTC. It is translated as CASGRASGIQETQYF.

The chain joins TRBV11-3 to TRBJ2-5; 7 nucleotides match TRBD1. Germline CDR1 SGHNT, CDR2 YENEEA. Trimming at V came to 4 bases and at J to 4 bases, leaving 9 bases not matched to a gene. The CDR3 sequence is 15 residues long. The CDR3 bases are TGTGCCAGCAGCTCGGGGACAGCAGAGAGAGAGACCCAGTACTTC. Encoded protein: CASSSGTAERETQYF. Together with reference TRBV11-3 and TRBJ2-5, the CDR3 gives the full variable domain: EAGVVQSPRYKIIEKKQPVAFWCNPISGHNTLYWYLQNLGQGPELLIRYENEEAVDDSQLPKDRFSAERLKGVDSTLKIQPAELGDSAVYLCASSSGTAERETQYFGPGTRLLVL.

The chain has TRBV20-1 and TRBJ1-2, with D perhaps matching TRBD1 (5 bases). The V gene's germline CDR1 is DFQATT and CDR2 SNEGSKA (reference sequence). The CDR3 runs 11 residues. V dropped 5 bases and J dropped 10 bases, with 14 bases sitting between them. The chain's CDR3 is CSARLGGFYTF. CDR3 sequence (DNA): TGCAGTGCTCGCTTGGGGGGGTTCTACACCTTC.

The J gene is TRBJ1-1, the V gene TRBV5-1; D is undetermined. V dropped 2 bases and J dropped 1 base, with 6 bases sitting between them. Germline V lookup: CDR1 SGHRS, CDR2 YFSETQ. This CDR3 has 13 residues. CDR3 sequence (DNA): TGCGCCAGCAGCTTCCAGGCGAACACTGAAGCTTTCTTT. It yields the protein CASSFQANTEAFF. The variable domain in full, completed from reference TRBV5-1 and TRBJ1-1, reads KAGVTQTPRYLIKTRGQQVTLSCSPISGHRSVSWYQQTPGQGLQFLFEYFSETQRNKGNFPGRFSGRQFSNSRSEMNVSTLELGDSALYLCASSFQANTEAFFGQGTRLTVV.